What follows describes a single T cell receptor (beta chain). This sample was taken from a study of blood T cell repertoires in COVID-19. About the study: Sources were T cells, B-cell-depleted T cells, or PBMCs; the material itself was cDNA or gDNA.

Data came from immunoSEQ multiplex PCR; TCRdb stores just in-frame clones and leaves some out. The sample yields 150,000 to 190,000 clones, approximately 91% seen once. The length of the CDR3 is 16 residues. The V gene end was trimmed by 4 bases and the J gene end by 5 bases; junction bases not matched to a gene: 7. Germline CDR1 KGHDR, CDR2 SFDVKD. V gene TRBV24-1 combines with J gene TRBJ1-5; 10 nucleotides match TRBD1. Sequencing was carried out using peripheral blood. The source is a woman aged 70-85 years with acute or convalescent COVID-19. The CDR3 loop reads CATSDPTGGNDQPQHF. The CDR3 DNA follows: TGTGCCACCAGTGACCCGACAGGGGGCAACGATCAGCCCCAGCATTTT.